The sequence of this TCR beta chain was determined in a study of beta chain features in type 1 diabetes. Study-level results: People with Type 1 diabetes carried modestly yet significantly shorter TCRB CDR3s in all four CD4+ subsets. Whether TCRB rearrangement is influenced by HLA type went unresolved here. Patients showed naive, central memory and Treg TCRB repertoires that appeared more similar than those of healthy donors.

Every bit of the isolated RNA underwent reverse transcription, so sequencing read expressed TCRB transcripts. Each sample of naive, central memory or regulatory T cells had, on average, about 3.5 million reads. The repertoire was sequenced with immunoSEQ multiplex PCR; TCRdb's copy has only in-frame clones and lacks some. In the table there are 110,000 to 150,000 clones, around 7% of which are singletons. Germline trimming cut 1 base from V and 2 bases from J; bases unmatched to any gene: 2. Germline-derived CDR1 and CDR2 are LGHNA and YSLEER. The CDR3 spans 16 residues. This clone occurred a few times. Its antigen is unidentified.

The sequence derives from a woman aged 25 to 45 in good health. The J gene is TRBJ2-1, the V gene TRBV4-3, with 10 nucleotides matching TRBD2. The specimen sequenced was central memory CD4+ T cells from blood. Here the CDR3 DNA reads TGCGCCAGCAGCCAAGTAAGCGGGAGGGCCTACAATGAGCAGTTCTTC. Protein: CASSQVSGRAYNEQFF.